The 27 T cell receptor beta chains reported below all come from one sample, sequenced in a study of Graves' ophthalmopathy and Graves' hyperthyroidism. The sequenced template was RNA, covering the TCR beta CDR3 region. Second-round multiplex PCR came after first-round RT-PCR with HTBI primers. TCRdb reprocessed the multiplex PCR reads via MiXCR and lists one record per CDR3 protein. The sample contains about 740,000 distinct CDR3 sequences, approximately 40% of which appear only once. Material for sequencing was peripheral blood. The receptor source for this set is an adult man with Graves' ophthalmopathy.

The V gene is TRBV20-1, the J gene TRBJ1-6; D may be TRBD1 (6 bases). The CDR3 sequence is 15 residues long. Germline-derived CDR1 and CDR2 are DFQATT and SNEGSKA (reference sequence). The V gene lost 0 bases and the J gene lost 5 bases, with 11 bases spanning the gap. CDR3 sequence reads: CSARDGQKDNSPLHF. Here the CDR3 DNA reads TGCAGTGCTAGAGATGGACAGAAAGATAATTCACCCCTCCACTTT.

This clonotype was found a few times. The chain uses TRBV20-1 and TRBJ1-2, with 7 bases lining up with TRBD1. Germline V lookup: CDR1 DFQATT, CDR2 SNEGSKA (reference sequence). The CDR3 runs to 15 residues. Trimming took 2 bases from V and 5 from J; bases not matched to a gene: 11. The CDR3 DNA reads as TGCAGTGCTAGATCGCAACCGGGACAGCCTTATGGCTACACCTTC. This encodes CSARSQPGQPYGYTF.

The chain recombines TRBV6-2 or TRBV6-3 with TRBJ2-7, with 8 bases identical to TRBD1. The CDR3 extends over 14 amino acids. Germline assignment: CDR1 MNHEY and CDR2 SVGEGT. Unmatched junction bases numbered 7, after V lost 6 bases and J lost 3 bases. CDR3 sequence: CASRNGQGIYEQYF. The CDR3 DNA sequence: TGTGCCAGCAGAAACGGACAGGGTATCTACGAGCAGTACTTC.

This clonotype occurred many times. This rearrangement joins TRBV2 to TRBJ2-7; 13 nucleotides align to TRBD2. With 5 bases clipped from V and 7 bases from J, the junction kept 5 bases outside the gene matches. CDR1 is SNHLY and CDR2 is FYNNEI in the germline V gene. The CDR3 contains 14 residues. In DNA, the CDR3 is TGTGCCAGCAGTCGACGGACTAGCGGGGGTGAGCAGTACTTC. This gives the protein CASSRRTSGGEQYF.

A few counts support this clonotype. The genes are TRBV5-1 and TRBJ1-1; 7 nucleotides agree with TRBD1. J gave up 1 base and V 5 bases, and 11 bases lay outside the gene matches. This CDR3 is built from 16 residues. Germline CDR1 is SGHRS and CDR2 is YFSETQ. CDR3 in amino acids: CASRTGVVKQNTEAFF. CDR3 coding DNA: TGCGCCAGCAGAACAGGGGTAGTGAAACAGAACACTGAAGCTTTCTTT.

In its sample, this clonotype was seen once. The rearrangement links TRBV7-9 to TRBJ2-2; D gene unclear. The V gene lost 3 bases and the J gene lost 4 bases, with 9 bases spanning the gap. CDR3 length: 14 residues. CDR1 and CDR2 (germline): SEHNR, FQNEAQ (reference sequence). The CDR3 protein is CASSLVIGTGELFF. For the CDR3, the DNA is TGTGCCAGCAGCTTGGTAATCGGCACCGGGGAGCTGTTTTTT.

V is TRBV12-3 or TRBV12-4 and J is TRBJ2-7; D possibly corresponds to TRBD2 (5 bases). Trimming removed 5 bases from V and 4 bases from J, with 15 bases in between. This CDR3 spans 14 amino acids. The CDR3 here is CASSDGKREYEQYF. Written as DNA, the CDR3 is TGTGCCAGCAGTGACGGGAAAAGGGAATACGAGCAGTACTTC.

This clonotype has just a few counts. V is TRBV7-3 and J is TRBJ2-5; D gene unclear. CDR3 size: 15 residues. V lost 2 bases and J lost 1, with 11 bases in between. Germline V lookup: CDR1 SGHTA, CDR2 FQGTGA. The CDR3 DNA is TGTGCCAGCAGCTTATACTCTACCCCCCAAGAGACCCAGTACTTC. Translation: CASSLYSTPQETQYF.

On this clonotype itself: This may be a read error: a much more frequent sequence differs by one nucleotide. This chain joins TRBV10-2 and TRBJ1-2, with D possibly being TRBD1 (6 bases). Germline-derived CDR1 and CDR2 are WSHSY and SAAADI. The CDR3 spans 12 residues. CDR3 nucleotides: TGCGTCAGCAGACAGGACGGATATGGCTACACCTTC. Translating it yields CVSRQDGYGYTF.

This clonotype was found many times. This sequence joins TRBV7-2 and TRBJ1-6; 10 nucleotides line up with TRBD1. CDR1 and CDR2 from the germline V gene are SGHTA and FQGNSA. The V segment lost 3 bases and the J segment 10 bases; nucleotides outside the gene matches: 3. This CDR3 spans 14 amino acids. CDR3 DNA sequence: TGTGCCAGCAGCTTGACAGGGGGCGTCTCACCCCTCCACTTT. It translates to CASSLTGGVSPLHF.

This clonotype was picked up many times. The CDR3 nucleotides are TGTGCCAGCAGGGAGTTTCAACAGATTCATAACTATGGCTACACCTTC. Translated: CASREFQQIHNYGYTF. The chain has TRBV19 and TRBJ1-2, with D possibly being TRBD1 (5 bases). Trimming shortened V by 9 bases and J by 1 base, and 21 bases separated the two germline ends. The CDR3 has 16 residues. Germline-derived CDR1 and CDR2 are LNHDA and SQIVND (reference sequence). Supplemented by reference TRBV19 and TRBJ1-2, the full variable domain reads DGGITQSPKYLFRKEGQNVTLSCEQNLNHDAMYWYRQDPGQGLRLIYYSQIVNDFQKGDIAEGYSVSREKKESFPLTVTSAQKNPTAFYLCASREFQQIHNYGYTFGSGTRLTVV.

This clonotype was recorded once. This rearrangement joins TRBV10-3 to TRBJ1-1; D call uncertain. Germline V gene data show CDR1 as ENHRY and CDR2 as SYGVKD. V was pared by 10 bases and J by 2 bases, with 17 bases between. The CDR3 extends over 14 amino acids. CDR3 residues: CASSYEGFNTEAFF. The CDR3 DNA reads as TGTGCCAGCAGCTACGAGGGCTTCAACACTGAAGCTTTCTTT.

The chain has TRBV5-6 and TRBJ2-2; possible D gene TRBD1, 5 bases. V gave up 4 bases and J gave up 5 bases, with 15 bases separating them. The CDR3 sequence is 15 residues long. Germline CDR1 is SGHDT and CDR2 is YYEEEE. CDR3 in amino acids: CASSDSALGTGELFF. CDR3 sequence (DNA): TGTGCCAGCAGCGACAGCGCCTTGGGGACCGGGGAGCTGTTTTTT.

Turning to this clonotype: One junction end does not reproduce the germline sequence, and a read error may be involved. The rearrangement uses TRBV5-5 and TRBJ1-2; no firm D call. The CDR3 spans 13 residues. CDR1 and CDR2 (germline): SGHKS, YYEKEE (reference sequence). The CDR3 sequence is CASSLGRSYGCTF. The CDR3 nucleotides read TGTGCCAGCAGCTTAGGCAGGTCCTATGGCTGCACCTTC. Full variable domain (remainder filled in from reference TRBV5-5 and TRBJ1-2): DAGVTQSPTHLIKTRGQQVTLRCSPISGHKSVSWYQQVLGQGPQFIFQYYEKEERGRGNFPDRFSARQFPNYSSELNVNALLLGDSALYLCASSLGRSYGCTFGSGTRLTVV.

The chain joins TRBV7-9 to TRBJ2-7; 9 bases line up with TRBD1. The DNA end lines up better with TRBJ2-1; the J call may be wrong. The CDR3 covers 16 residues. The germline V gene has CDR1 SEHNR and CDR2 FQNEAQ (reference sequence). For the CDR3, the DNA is TGTGCCAGCAGCTTAGGGGACAGGGTCCCACGGGATGAGCAGTTCTTC. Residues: CASSLGDRVPRDEQFF.

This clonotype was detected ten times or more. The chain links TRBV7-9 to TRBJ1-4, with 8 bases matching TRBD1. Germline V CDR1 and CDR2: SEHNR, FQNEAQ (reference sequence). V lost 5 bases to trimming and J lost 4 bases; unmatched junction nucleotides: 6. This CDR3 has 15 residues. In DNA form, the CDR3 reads TGTGCCAGCAGCAATCCGGGACAGGTTAATGAAAAACTGTTTTTT. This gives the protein CASSNPGQVNEKLFF.

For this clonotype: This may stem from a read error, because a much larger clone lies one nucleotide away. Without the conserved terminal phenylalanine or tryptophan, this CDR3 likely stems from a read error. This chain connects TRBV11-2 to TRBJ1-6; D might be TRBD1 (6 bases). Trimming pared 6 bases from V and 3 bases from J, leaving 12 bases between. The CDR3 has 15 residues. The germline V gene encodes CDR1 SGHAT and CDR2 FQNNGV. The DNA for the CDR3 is TGTGCCAGCAGAATGACGGACAGCTATAATTCACCCCTCCACTTG. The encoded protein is CASRMTDSYNSPLHL.

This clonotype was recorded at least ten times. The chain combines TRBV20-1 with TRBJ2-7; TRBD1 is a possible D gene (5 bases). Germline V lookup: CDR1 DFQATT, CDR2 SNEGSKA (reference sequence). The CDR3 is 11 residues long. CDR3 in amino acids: CSARRDYEQYF. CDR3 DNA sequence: TGCAGCGCCCGCAGGGACTACGAGCAGTACTTC.

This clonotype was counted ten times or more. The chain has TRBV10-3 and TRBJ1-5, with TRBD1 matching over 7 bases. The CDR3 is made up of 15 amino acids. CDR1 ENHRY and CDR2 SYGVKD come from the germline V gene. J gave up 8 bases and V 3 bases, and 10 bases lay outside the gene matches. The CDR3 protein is CAISDRGGIGKPQHF. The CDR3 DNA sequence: TGTGCCATCAGTGATCGAGGGGGCATCGGAAAGCCCCAGCATTTT.

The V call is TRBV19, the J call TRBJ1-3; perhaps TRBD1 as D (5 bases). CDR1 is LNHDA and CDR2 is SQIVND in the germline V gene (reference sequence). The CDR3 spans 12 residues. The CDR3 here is CGSGDYLGSIYF. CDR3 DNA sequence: TGTGGTTCGGGGGACTACCTCGGAAGCATATATTTT. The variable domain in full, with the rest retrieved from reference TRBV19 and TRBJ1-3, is DGGITQSPKYLFRKEGQNVTLSCEQNLNHDAMYWYRQDPGQGLRLIYYSQIVNDFQKGDIAEGYSVSREKKESFPLTVTSAQKNPTAFYLCGSGDYLGSIYFGEGSWLTVV.

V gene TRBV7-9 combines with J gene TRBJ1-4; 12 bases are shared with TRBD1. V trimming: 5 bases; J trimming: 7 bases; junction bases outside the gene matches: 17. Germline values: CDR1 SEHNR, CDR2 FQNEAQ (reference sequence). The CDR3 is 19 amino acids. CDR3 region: CASSVGTGGVRISSEKLFF. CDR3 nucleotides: TGTGCCAGCAGCGTAGGGACAGGGGGCGTTCGCATCAGTAGTGAAAAACTGTTTTTT.

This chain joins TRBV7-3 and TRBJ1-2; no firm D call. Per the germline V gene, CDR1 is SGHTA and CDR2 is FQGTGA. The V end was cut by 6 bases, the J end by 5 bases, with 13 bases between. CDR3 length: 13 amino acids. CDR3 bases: TGTGCCAGCAGTTACTCCGCCGCTTATGGCTACACCTTC. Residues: CASSYSAAYGYTF. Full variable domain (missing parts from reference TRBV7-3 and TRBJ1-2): GAGVSQTPSNKVTEKGKYVELRCDPISGHTALYWYRQSLGQGPEFLIYFQGTGAADDSGLPNDRFFAVRPEGSVSTLKIQRTERGDSAVYLCASSYSAAYGYTFGSGTRLTVV.

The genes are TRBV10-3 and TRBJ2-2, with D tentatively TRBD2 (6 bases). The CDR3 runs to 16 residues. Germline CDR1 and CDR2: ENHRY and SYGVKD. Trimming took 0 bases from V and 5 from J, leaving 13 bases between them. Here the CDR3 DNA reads TGTGCCATCAGTGAGTCGCGGGAACAGACTACCGGGGAGCTGTTTTTT. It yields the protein CAISESREQTTGELFF.

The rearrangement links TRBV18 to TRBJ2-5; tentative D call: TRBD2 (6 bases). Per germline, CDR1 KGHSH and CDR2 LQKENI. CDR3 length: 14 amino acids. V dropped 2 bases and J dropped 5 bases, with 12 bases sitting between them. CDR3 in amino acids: CASSPTGVVETQYF. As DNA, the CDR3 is TGTGCCAGCTCACCAACGGGGGTAGTGGAGACCCAGTACTTC.

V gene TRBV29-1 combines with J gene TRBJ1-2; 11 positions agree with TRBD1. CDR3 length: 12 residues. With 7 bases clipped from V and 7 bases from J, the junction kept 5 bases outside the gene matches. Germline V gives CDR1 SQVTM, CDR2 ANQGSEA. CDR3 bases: TGCAGCGCTAGGACAGGGGGCATTGGCTACACCTTC. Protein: CSARTGGIGYTF.

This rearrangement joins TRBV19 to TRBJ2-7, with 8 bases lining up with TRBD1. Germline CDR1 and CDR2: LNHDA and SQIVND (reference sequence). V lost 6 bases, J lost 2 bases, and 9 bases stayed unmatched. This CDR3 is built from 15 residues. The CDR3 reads CASRMFGTGPYEQYF. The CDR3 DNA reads TGTGCCAGTAGGATGTTCGGGACAGGCCCCTACGAGCAGTACTTC.

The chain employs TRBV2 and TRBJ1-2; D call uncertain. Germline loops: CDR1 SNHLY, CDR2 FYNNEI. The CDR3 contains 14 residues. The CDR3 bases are TGTGCTAGAGATCGGCTAACAGCTCTTTATGGCTACACCTTC. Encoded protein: CARDRLTALYGYTF.